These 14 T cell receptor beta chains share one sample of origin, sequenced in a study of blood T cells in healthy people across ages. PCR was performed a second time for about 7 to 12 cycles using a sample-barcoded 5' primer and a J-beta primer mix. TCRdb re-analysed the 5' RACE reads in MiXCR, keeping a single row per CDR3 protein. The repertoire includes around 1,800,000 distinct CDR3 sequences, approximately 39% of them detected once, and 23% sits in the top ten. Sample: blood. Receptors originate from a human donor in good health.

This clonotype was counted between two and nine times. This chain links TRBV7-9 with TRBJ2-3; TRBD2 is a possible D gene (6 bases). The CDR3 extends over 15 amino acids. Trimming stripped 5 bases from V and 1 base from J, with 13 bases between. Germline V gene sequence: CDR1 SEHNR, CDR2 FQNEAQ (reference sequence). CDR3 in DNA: TGTGCCAGCAGCACCCTGGGACTCCGCACAGATACGCAGTATTTT. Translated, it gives CASSTLGLRTDTQYF.

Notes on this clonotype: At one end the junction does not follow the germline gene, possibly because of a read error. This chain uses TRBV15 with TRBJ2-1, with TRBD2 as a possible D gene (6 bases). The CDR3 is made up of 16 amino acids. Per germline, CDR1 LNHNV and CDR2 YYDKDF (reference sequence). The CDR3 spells CAASRDRAGIYNEQFF. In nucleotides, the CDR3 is TGTGCCGCCAGCAGAGATCGGGCGGGAATCTACAATGAGCAGTTCTTC. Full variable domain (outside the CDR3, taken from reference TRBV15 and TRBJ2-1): DAMVIQNPRYQVTQFGKPVTLSCSQTLNHNVMYWYQQKSSQAPKLLFHYYDKDFNNEADTPDNFQSRRPNTSFCFLDIRSPGLGDTAMYLCAASRDRAGIYNEQFFGPGTRLTVL.

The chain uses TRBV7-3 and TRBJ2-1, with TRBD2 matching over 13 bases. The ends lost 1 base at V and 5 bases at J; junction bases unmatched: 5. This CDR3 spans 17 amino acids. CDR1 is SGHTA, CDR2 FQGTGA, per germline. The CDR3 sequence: CASSLNAGLAGDNEQFF. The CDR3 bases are TGTGCCAGCAGCTTAAATGCCGGACTAGCGGGGGACAATGAGCAGTTCTTC.

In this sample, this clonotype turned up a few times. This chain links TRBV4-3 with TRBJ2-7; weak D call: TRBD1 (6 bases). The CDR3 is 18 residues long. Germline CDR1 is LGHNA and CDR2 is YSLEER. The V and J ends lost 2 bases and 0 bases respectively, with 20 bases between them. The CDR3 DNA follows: TGCGCCAGCAGCCAAAATATTAACAGGGCGGATGGCTCCTACGAGCAGTACTTC. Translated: CASSQNINRADGSYEQYF.

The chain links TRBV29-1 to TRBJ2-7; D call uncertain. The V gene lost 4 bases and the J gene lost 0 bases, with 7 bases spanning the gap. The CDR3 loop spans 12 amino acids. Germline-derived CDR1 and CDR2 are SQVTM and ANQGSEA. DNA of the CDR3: TGCAGCGTTGGATGGGACTCCTACGAGCAGTACTTC. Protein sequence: CSVGWDSYEQYF.

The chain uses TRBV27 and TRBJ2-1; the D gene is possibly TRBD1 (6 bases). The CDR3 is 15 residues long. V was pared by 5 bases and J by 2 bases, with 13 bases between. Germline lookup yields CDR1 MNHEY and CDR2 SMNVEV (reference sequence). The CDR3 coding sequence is TGTGCCAGCAGTCTCATCCAGGGGCCCTACAATGAGCAGTTCTTC. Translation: CASSLIQGPYNEQFF.

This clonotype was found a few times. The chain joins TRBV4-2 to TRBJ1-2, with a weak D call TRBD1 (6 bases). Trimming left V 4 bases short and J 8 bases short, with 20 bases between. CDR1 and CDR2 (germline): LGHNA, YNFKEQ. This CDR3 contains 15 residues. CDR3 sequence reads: CASSPVPDRRWGYTF. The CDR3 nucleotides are TGTGCCAGCAGCCCAGTACCCGACAGGCGTTGGGGCTACACCTTC.

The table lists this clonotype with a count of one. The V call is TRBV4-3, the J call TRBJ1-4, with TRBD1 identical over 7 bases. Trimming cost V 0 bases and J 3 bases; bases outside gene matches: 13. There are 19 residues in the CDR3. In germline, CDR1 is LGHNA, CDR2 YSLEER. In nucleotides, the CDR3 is TGCGCCAGCAGCCAAGATCAAGGTCGTCAGGGGGTCGCTAATGAAAAACTGTTTTTT. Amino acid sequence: CASSQDQGRQGVANEKLFF.

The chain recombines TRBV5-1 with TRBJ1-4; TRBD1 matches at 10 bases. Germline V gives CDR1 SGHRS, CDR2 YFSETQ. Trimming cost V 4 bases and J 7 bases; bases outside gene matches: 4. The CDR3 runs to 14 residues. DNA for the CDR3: TGCGCCAGCAGCCCGGGGGACAGGGGTGAAAAACTGTTTTTT. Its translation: CASSPGDRGEKLFF.

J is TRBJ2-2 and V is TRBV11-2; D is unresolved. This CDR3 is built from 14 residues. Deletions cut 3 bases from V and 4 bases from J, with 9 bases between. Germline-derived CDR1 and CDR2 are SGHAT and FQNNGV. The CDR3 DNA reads TGTGCCAGCAGCTTCGTTAGTTCCACCGGGGAGCTGTTTTTT. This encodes CASSFVSSTGELFF.

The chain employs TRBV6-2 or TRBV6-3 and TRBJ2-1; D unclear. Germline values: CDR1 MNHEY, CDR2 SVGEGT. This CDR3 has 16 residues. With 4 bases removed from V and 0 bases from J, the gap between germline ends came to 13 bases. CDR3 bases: TGTGCCAGCAGTTCCGATGCCTGGAGCTCCTACAATGAGCAGTTCTTC. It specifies CASSSDAWSSYNEQFF.

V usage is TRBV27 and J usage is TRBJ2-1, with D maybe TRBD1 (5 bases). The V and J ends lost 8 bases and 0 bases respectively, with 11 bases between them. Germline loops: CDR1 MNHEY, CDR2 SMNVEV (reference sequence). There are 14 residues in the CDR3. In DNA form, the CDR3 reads TGTGCCAGCTTGGACATGAGCTCCTACAATGAGCAGTTCTTC. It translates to CASLDMSSYNEQFF.

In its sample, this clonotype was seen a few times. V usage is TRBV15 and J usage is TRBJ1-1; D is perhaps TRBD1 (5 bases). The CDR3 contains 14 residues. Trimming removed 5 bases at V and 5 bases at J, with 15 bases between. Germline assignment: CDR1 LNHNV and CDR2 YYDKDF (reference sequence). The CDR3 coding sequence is TGTGCCACCAGCCTCAGGGCCGAAAGGACTGAAGCTTTCTTT. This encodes CATSLRAERTEAFF.

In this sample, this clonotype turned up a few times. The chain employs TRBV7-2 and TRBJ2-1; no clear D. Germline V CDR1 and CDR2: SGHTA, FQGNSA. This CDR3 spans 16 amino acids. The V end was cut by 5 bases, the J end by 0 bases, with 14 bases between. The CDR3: CASSPRESSSYNEQFF. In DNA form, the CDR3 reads TGTGCCAGCAGCCCCCGTGAGTCGAGCTCCTACAATGAGCAGTTCTTC.